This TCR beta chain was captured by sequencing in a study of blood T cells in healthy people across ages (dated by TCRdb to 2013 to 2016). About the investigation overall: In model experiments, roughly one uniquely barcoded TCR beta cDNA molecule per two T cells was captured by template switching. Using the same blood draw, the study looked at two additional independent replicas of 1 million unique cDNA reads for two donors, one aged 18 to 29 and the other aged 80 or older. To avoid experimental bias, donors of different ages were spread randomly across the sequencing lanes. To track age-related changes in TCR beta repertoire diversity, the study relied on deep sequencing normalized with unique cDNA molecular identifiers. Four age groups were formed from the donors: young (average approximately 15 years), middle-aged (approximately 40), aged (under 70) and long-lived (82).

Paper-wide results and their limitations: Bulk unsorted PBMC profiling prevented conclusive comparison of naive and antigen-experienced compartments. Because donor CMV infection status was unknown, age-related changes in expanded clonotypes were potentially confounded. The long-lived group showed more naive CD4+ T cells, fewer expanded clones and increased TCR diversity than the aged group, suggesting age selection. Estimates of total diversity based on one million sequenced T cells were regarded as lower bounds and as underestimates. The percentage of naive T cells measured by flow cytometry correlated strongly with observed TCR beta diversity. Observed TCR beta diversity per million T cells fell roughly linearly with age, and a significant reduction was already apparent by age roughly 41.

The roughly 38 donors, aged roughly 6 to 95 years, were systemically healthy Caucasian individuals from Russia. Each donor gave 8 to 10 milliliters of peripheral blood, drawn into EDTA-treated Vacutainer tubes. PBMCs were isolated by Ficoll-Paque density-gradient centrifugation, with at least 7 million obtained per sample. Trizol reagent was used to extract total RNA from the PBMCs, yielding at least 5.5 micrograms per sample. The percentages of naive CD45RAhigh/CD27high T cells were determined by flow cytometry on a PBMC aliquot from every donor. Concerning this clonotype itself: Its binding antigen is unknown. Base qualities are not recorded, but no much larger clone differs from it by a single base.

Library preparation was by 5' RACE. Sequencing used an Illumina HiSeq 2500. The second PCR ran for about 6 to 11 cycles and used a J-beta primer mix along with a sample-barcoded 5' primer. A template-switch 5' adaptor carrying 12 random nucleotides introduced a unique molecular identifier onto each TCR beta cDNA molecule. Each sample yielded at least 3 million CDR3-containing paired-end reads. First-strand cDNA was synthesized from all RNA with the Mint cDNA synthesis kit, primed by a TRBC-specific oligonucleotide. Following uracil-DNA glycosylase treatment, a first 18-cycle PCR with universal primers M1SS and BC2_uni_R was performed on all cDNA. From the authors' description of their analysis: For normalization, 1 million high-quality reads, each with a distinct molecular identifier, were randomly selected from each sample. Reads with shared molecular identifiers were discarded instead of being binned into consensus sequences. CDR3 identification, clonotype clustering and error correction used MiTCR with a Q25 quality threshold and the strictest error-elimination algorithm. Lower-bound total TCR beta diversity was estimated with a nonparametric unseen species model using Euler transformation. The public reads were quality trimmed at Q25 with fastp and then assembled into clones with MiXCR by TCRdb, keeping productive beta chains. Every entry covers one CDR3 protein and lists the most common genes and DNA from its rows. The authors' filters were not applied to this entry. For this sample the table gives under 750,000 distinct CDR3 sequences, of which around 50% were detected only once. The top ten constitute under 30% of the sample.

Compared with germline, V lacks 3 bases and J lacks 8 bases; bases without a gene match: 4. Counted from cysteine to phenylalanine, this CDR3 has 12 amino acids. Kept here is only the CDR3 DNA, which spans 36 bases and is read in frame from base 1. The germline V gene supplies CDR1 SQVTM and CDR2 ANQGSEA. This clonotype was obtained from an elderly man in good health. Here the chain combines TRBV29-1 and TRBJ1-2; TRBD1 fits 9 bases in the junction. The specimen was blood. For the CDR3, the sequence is CSVDGTGNGYTF. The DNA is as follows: TGCAGCGTTGATGGGACAGGGAACGGCTACACCTTC.